This TCR beta chain was sequenced in a study of T cell repertoires in cytomegalovirus infection. Across the whole study: CMV epitopes, recently identified HLA-C-restricted and well-studied HLA-B-restricted, were used.

MiXCR, run by TCRdb on the reads, gives a single entry per CDR3 protein. The data hold 100,000 to 150,000 distinct CDR3 sequences, with around 30% observed a single time. Overall study results and limits: The response measured ex vivo was dominated by TCR beta clonotypes (HLA-C-restricted and CMV-specific).

This clonotype was seen more than once but under ten times. The antigen remains unidentified. The sample was CD8+ T cells from cultured PBMCs, taken from culture after CMV antigen stimulation. The sequence was obtained from a human donor in good health (CMV status not recorded). Some clones in this sample may be carry-over from other donors' samples.

In DNA, the CDR3 is TGTGCCACCGCGACCGGGACGGGCTCTGGGGCCAACGTCCTGACTTTC. Protein: CATATGTGSGANVLTF. The chain combines TRBV6-1 with TRBJ2-6, with D tentatively TRBD1 or TRBD2 (5 bases each). CDR3 length: 16 amino acids. The V end was cut by 10 bases, the J end by 0 bases, with 16 bases between. Germline V gives CDR1 MNHNS, CDR2 SASEGT.